These 16 T cell receptor beta chains share one sample of origin, sequenced in a study of blood T cell repertoires in COVID-19. This table comes from immunoSEQ multiplex PCR, and its TCRdb copy is limited to in-frame clones, with some not included. The repertoire holds roughly 190,000 clones, about four fifths seen once, with over 2% in the top ten. Sequencing input: peripheral blood. All receptors derive from a human donor with acute or convalescent COVID-19. The donor label of this sample is uncertain.

This rearrangement joins TRBV19 to TRBJ1-4, with D unclear. Trimming pared 7 bases from V and 0 bases from J, leaving 12 bases between. The CDR3 has 15 residues. Germline lookup yields CDR1 LNHDA and CDR2 SQIVND (reference sequence). Here the CDR3 reads CASKRGEATNEKLFF. In nucleotides, the CDR3 is TGTGCCAGTAAGCGGGGTGAGGCAACTAATGAAAAACTGTTTTTT.

V and J are TRBV9 and TRBJ2-1; TRBD2 aligns across 15 bases. This CDR3 contains 19 residues. The V segment lost 3 bases and the J segment 5 bases; nucleotides outside the gene matches: 12. CDR1 and CDR2 (germline): SGDLS, YYNGEE. As DNA, the CDR3 is TGTGCCAGCAGCGCCCGTGAAGGACTAGCGGGAGGGCCACACAATGAGCAGTTCTTC. Protein sequence: CASSAREGLAGGPHNEQFF.

CDR3 sequence reads: CASSLAGVSGNEQFF. The CDR3 DNA follows: TGTGCCAGCAGCCTAGCGGGAGTATCGGGTAATGAGCAGTTCTTC. The chain joins TRBV3-1 (or the pseudogene TRBV3-2) to TRBJ2-1; 9 bases map to TRBD2. This CDR3 contains 15 residues. After removal of 4 bases from V and 7 bases from J, the junction contained 8 bases not matched to a gene. CDR1 and CDR2 from the germline V gene are LGHDT and YNNKEL (reference sequence).

This chain connects TRBV2 to TRBJ1-5; the match to TRBD1 covers 7 bases. The CDR3 is 15 residues long. Germline CDR1 reads SNHLY; CDR2 reads FYNNEI. After removal of 6 bases from V and 7 bases from J, the junction contained 12 bases not matched to a gene. CDR3 in amino acids: CASRGRGQGRQPQHF. The CDR3 DNA follows: TGTGCCAGCAGAGGAAGGGGGCAGGGAAGGCAGCCCCAGCATTTT.

This chain joins TRBV7-3 and TRBJ2-2, with a weak D call TRBD1 (5 bases). The CDR3 length is 15 residues. Germline V CDR1 and CDR2: SGHTA, FQGTGA. The V and J ends lost 7 bases and 5 bases respectively, with 17 bases between them. In nucleotides, the CDR3 is TGTGCCAGCACCCCGGGCCAGGGTCTTACCGGGGAGCTGTTTTTT. This gives the protein CASTPGQGLTGELFF. The variable domain in full, with the rest retrieved from reference TRBV7-3 and TRBJ2-2, is GAGVSQTPSNKVTEKGKYVELRCDPISGHTALYWYRQSLGQGPEFLIYFQGTGAADDSGLPNDRFFAVRPEGSVSTLKIQRTERGDSAVYLCASTPGQGLTGELFFGEGSRLTVL.

V usage is TRBV6-2 or TRBV6-3 and J usage is TRBJ2-2, with 11 bases that match TRBD2. The trim removed 6 bases at V and 7 bases at J, leaving 4 bases unmatched. Germline-derived CDR1 and CDR2 are MNHEY and SVGEGT. This CDR3 has 14 residues. CDR3 nucleotides: TGTGCCAGCAGCCGACTAGCGGGGATCGGGGAGCTGTTTTTT. This translates into CASSRLAGIGELFF.

This chain uses TRBV5-1 with TRBJ2-7; D is undetermined. The V end lost 3 bases, the J end lost 3 bases, and 10 bases lay between the germline ends. Per the germline V gene, CDR1 is SGHRS and CDR2 is YFSETQ. This CDR3 is 13 amino acids long. The CDR3 DNA is TGCGCCAGCAGCTCTACTTCGGTCTACGAGCAGTACTTC. Translation gives CASSSTSVYEQYF.

CDR3 protein: CASSPSVLRANEQFF. Written as DNA, the CDR3 is TGTGCCAGCAGTCCCTCGGTACTTCGTGCGAATGAGCAGTTCTTC. The chain links TRBV6-5 to TRBJ2-1; D remains ambiguous. This CDR3 comprises 15 residues. The V gene's germline CDR1 is MNHEY and CDR2 SVGAGI. Trimming removed 5 bases from V and 7 bases from J, with 18 bases in between.

This chain uses TRBV7-7 with TRBJ2-1; 7 bases are a match to TRBD1. Germline CDR1 is SSHAT and CDR2 is FNYEAQ (reference sequence). The CDR3 consists of 12 residues. Unmatched junction bases numbered 3, after V lost 3 bases and J lost 10 bases. The CDR3 DNA is TGTGCCAGCAGCTTGACAGGGTTGGAGCAGTTCTTC. It encodes CASSLTGLEQFF. Filled out from reference TRBV7-7 and TRBJ2-1, the complete variable domain reads GAGVSQSPRYKVTKRGQDVTLRCDPISSHATLYWYQQALGQGPEFLTYFNYEAQPDKSGLPSDRFSAERPEGSISTLTIQRTEQRDSAMYRCASSLTGLEQFFGPGTRLTVL.

V gene TRBV6-5 combines with J gene TRBJ1-2; D ambiguous. The V end lost 6 bases, the J end lost 5 bases, and 10 bases lay between the germline ends. The germline gives CDR1 MNHEY, CDR2 SVGAGI. The CDR3 runs to 12 residues. The CDR3 spells CASRSLLYGYTF. CDR3 coding DNA: TGTGCCAGCAGATCGCTCCTATATGGCTACACCTTC.

The chain is built from TRBV2 and TRBJ2-7; D remains ambiguous. The CDR3 contains 11 residues. Trimming shortened V by 5 bases and J by 4 bases, and 6 bases separated the two germline ends. Looked up from germline, CDR1 is SNHLY and CDR2 is FYNNEI. The CDR3 coding sequence is TGTGCCAGCAGTCCCTTATACGAGCAGTACTTC. Its protein is CASSPLYEQYF.

This chain uses TRBV28 with TRBJ1-4; D uncertain. V was trimmed by 3 bases and J by 7 bases, leaving 9 bases between them. Germline CDR1 and CDR2: MDHEN and SYDVKM. This CDR3 comprises 13 residues. CDR3: CASSLVGSEKLFF. DNA of the CDR3: TGTGCCAGCAGTTTGGTAGGGAGTGAAAAACTGTTTTTT.

The chain uses TRBV11-3 and TRBJ2-7; TRBD1 aligns across 10 bases. The CDR3 length is 15 residues. V dropped 5 bases and J dropped 6; count of bases not matched to a gene: 10. CDR1 is SGHNT and CDR2 is YENEEA in the germline V gene. The CDR3 spells CASSMGQGTSREQYF. The CDR3 DNA reads as TGTGCCAGCAGCATGGGACAGGGGACGTCCCGCGAGCAGTACTTC.

This clone occurred once. The chain employs TRBV6-1 and TRBJ1-2; the match to TRBD1 covers 7 bases. This CDR3 comprises 14 residues. CDR1 MNHNS and CDR2 SASEGT come from the germline V gene. Trimming removed 2 bases from V and 4 bases from J; junction bases left unmatched: 4. The chain's CDR3 is CASSEIEGAYGYTF. The CDR3, as DNA: TGTGCCAGCAGTGAAATTGAGGGGGCCTATGGCTACACCTTC.

V usage is TRBV9 and J usage is TRBJ2-3; 10 nucleotides line up with TRBD1. The CDR3 runs to 16 residues. The junction had 2 bases not matched to a gene; V was cut back by 0 bases and J by 1 base. Germline lookup yields CDR1 SGDLS and CDR2 YYNGEE. CDR3 in amino acids: CASSVGGTGGTDTQYF. Written as DNA, the CDR3 is TGTGCCAGCAGCGTAGGGGGGACAGGGGGCACAGATACGCAGTATTTT.

V is TRBV29-1 and J is TRBJ1-2; perhaps TRBD1 as D (5 bases). V was clipped by 6 bases and J by 5 bases, with 16 bases between them. CDR1 is SQVTM and CDR2 is ANQGSEA in the germline V gene. This CDR3 contains 13 residues. CDR3 sequence: CSVIGQGIYGYTF. The DNA for the CDR3 is TGCAGCGTGATTGGGCAGGGAATTTATGGCTACACCTTC.